The present T cell receptor beta chain was sequenced within a study of post-analysis software for immune sequencing data. Study-wide findings and caveats: Controls had lower frequencies than patients of five TRBV segments, which included TRBV5-6, TRBV5-1 and TRBV20-1.

With regard to this clonotype: Its cognate antigen is unknown.

CDR1 and CDR2 from the germline V gene are SGHTA and FQGTGA. This CDR3 contains 14 residues. The V end was cut by 4 bases, the J end by 0 bases, with 8 bases between. TCR beta cDNA libraries had unique molecular identifiers. Each CDR3 protein is one row after TCRdb ran MiXCR on the PCR reads. Of hundreds of thousands of distinct CDR3 sequences listed, 35% to 45% are singletons. This TCR derives from a girl under 10 years old with multiple sclerosis. J is TRBJ2-3 and V is TRBV7-3; D unresolved. Sequencing was performed on blood. The CDR3 bases are TGTGCCAGCAGCTCGCTGACTAGCACAGATACGCAGTATTTT. Translated: CASSSLTSTDTQYF. The variable domain in full, with the rest retrieved from reference TRBV7-3 and TRBJ2-3, is GAGVSQTPSNKVTEKGKYVELRCDPISGHTALYWYRQSLGQGPEFLIYFQGTGAADDSGLPNDRFFAVRPEGSVSTLKIQRTERGDSAVYLCASSSLTSTDTQYFGPGTRLTVL.